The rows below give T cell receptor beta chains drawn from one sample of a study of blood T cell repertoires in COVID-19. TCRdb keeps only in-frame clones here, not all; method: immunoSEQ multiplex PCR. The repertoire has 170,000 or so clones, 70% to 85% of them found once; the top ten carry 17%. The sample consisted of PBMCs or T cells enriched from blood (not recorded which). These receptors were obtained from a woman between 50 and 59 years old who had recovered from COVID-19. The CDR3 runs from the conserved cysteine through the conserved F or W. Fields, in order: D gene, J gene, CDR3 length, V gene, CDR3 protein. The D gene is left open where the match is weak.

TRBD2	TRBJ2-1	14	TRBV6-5	CASSPVAGRNEQFF
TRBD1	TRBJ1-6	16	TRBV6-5	CASSYLRGQPNSPLHF
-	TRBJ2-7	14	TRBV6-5	CASAGWQSSYEQYF
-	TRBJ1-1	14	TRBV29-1	CSADVWGGHTEAFF
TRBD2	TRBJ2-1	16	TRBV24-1	CATSDFRTSGYNEQFF
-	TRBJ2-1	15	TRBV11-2	CASSLALSSYNEQFF
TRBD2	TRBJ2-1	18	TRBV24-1	CATSGSQAGGFSYNEQFF
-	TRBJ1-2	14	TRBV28	CASSLSQGLGGYTF
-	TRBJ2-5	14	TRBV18	CASSPVQGQETQYF
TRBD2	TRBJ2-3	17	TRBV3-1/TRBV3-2	CASSQGTSGRSADTQYF
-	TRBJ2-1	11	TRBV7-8	CASSLLEEQFF
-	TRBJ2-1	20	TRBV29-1	CSVVELGRGKITSGHNEQFF
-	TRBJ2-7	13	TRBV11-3	CASSLSGSYEQYF
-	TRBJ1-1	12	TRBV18	CASSQSDSEAFF